One sample yielded the 23 T cell receptor beta chains listed below, sequenced in a study of post-analysis software for immune sequencing data. Findings of the study overall: TRBV5-6, TRBV5-1 and TRBV20-1 were among several TRBV segments more frequent in patients than controls.

Unique molecular identifiers were carried by the TCR beta cDNA libraries. MiXCR, run by TCRdb on the PCR reads, gives a single entry per CDR3 protein. The repertoire holds around 700,000 distinct CDR3 sequences, 55% to 60% seen once, with approximately 11% in the top ten. These receptors are not linked to any known antigen. Sequenced material: blood. These receptors were collected from a girl aged 2-10 years with multiple sclerosis.

This sequence joins TRBV6-4 and TRBJ2-3; D is possibly TRBD1 (6 bases). There are 13 residues in the CDR3. From germline, CDR1 is MRHNA and CDR2 SNTAGT. V lost 7 bases, J lost 2 bases, and 10 bases lay in between. The CDR3 here is CASKDSNTDTQYF. The CDR3 DNA reads TGTGCCAGCAAGGACAGCAACACAGATACGCAGTATTTT.

This clonotype has only a few counts. The chain couples TRBV10-3 to TRBJ2-2, with 7 bases fitting TRBD1. Germline CDR1 reads ENHRY; CDR2 reads SYGVKD. V gave up 7 bases and J gave up 1 base; unmatched junction bases: 3. This CDR3 has 14 amino acids. CDR3 sequence: CAITRQGNTGELFF. CDR3 DNA: TGTGCCATCACCAGACAGGGGAACACCGGGGAGCTGTTTTTT.

J is TRBJ2-7 and V is TRBV18; 8 nucleotides align to TRBD1. Germline V gives CDR1 KGHSH, CDR2 LQKENI. J lost 1 base, V lost 0 bases, and 5 bases had no gene match. The length of the CDR3 is 16 residues. This CDR3 reads CASSPPDRGRSYEQYF. The CDR3 DNA follows: TGTGCCAGCTCACCACCCGACAGGGGTAGATCCTACGAGCAGTACTTC. Complete variable domain (other parts from reference TRBV18 and TRBJ2-7): NAGVMQNPRHLVRRRGQEARLRCSPMKGHSHVYWYRQLPEEGLKFMVYLQKENIIDESGMPKERFSAEFPKEGPSILRIQQVVRGDSAAYFCASSPPDRGRSYEQYFGPGTRLTVT.

CDR3: CASSYYPGKGQYF. For the CDR3, the DNA is TGTGCCAGCAGTTACTACCCTGGCAAGGGGCAGTACTTC. V usage is TRBV6-2 or TRBV6-3 and J usage is TRBJ2-5; TRBD1 might be the D (5 bases). Germline-derived CDR1 and CDR2 are MNHEY and SVGEGT. This CDR3 comprises 13 residues. Trimming cost V 1 base and J 11 bases, with 14 bases left between them.

Only one count was recorded for this clonotype. The chain uses TRBV7-2 and TRBJ2-2; D is undetermined. The CDR3 runs 13 residues. The V end was cut by 1 base, the J end by 2 bases, with 2 bases between. Germline values: CDR1 SGHTA, CDR2 FQGNSA. CDR3 sequence reads: CASSLDNTGELFF. DNA of the CDR3: TGTGCCAGCAGCTTAGATAACACCGGGGAGCTGTTTTTT.

The gene calls are TRBV18 and TRBJ2-5, with D tentatively TRBD1 (6 bases). The germline V gene has CDR1 KGHSH and CDR2 LQKENI. Trimming removed 5 bases at V and 4 bases at J, with 14 bases between. This CDR3 is 14 amino acids long. The DNA for the CDR3 is TGTGCCAGCTCATCTTCCACAGGGATAGAGACCCAGTACTTC. Its translation is CASSSSTGIETQYF.

The chain links TRBV7-2 to TRBJ2-7; 9 bases are shared with TRBD1. This CDR3 contains 17 residues. CDR1 is SGHTA, CDR2 FQGNSA, per germline. V lost 3 bases and J lost 3; bases outside the gene matches: 12. The DNA of the CDR3 is TGTGCCAGCAGCTTTGGATCAAGGACAGGGGATTTCTACGAGCAGTACTTC. The encoded protein is CASSFGSRTGDFYEQYF. The full variable domain, rest sourced from reference TRBV7-2 and TRBJ2-7, is GAGVSQSPSNKVTEKGKDVELRCDPISGHTALYWYRQSLGQGLEFLIYFQGNSAPDKSGLPSDRFSAERTGGSVSTLTIQRTQQEDSAVYLCASSFGSRTGDFYEQYFGPGTRLTVT.

This clonotype was seen just once. The chain joins TRBV6-6 to TRBJ2-6; D call uncertain. Trimming took off 5 bases at V and 0 bases at J, with 14 bases between the two ends. The CDR3 runs 17 residues. CDR1 and CDR2 (germline): MNHNY, SVGAGI (reference sequence). The CDR3 DNA is TGTGCCAGCAGTATACCCGCAGGAGTCTCTGGGGCCAACGTCCTGACTTTC. It specifies CASSIPAGVSGANVLTF.

V and J are TRBV7-9 and TRBJ2-6; D is unresolved. The CDR3 is 15 amino acids. V gave up 4 bases and J gave up 0 bases, with 7 bases separating them. Germline values: CDR1 SEHNR, CDR2 FQNEAQ (reference sequence). The CDR3 is CASSSPSSGANVLTF. The CDR3 DNA follows: TGTGCCAGCAGCTCCCCTAGCTCTGGGGCCAACGTCCTGACTTTC. Based on the CDR3 plus reference TRBV7-9 and TRBJ2-6, the full variable domain is DTGVSQNPRHKITKRGQNVTFRCDPISEHNRLYWYRQTLGQGPEFLTYFQNEAQLEKSRLLSDRFSAERPKGSFSTLEIQRTEQGDSAMYLCASSSPSSGANVLTFGAGSRLTVL.

This sequence joins TRBV7-2 and TRBJ1-2, with 9 bases aligning to TRBD1. The CDR3 runs 15 residues. The germline CDR1 and CDR2 sequences are SGHTA and FQGNSA. V dropped 4 bases and J dropped 5; count of bases not matched to a gene: 8. CDR3 sequence: CASSSESGTGYGYTF. The CDR3, as DNA: TGTGCCAGCAGCTCAGAATCCGGGACAGGGTATGGCTACACCTTC.

This clonotype was recorded a few times. CDR3 in amino acids: CSALAGETQYF. The CDR3 DNA sequence: TGCAGCGCGCTGGCGGGAGAGACCCAGTACTTC. The V call is TRBV20-1, the J call TRBJ2-5; possibly TRBD2 for D (5 bases). From germline, CDR1 is DFQATT and CDR2 SNEGSKA (reference sequence). This CDR3 has 11 residues.

V gene TRBV4-1 combines with J gene TRBJ2-7; 10 nucleotides agree with TRBD2. V lost 1 base and J lost 2; bases outside the gene matches: 2. Germline values: CDR1 MGHRA, CDR2 YSYEKL. This CDR3 has 15 residues. The CDR3: CASSQVLAGAYEQYF. The CDR3 DNA sequence: TGCGCCAGCAGCCAAGTCCTAGCGGGGGCCTACGAGCAGTACTTC.

This clonotype was seen more than once but under ten times. The chain uses TRBV6-5 and TRBJ2-5; D is perhaps TRBD2 (6 bases). CDR1 and CDR2 (germline): MNHEY, SVGAGI. The CDR3 is 14 amino acids. V lost 5 bases and J lost 1, with 11 bases in between. CDR3: CASSREPVQETQYF. Written as DNA, the CDR3 is TGTGCCAGCAGTCGGGAGCCAGTCCAAGAGACCCAGTACTTC.

This clonotype was seen more than once but under ten times. J is TRBJ2-1 and V is TRBV18; the D gene is possibly TRBD2 (5 bases). The CDR3 has 16 amino acids. Trimming stripped 3 bases from V and 5 bases from J, with 17 bases between. Germline values: CDR1 KGHSH, CDR2 LQKENI. The CDR3: CASSPKRVLLDNEQFF. The CDR3 region has the DNA TGTGCCAGCTCACCGAAGAGGGTCCTCCTGGACAATGAGCAGTTCTTC.

The chain links TRBV7-6 to TRBJ1-5; D not resolved. Trimming removed 4 bases at V and 4 bases at J, with 14 bases between. The CDR3 is 15 residues long. Germline CDR1 reads SGHVS; CDR2 reads FNYEAQ. The CDR3 protein is CASSSRTGPNQPQHF. The CDR3 DNA reads as TGTGCCAGCAGCTCTAGGACCGGGCCTAATCAGCCCCAGCATTTT.

The CDR3 bases are TGCAGCGTTGGAGGACTACAGGGGGTAGGCGCTGAAGCTTTCTTT. Translating it yields CSVGGLQGVGAEAFF. J is TRBJ1-1 and V is TRBV29-1, with 8 bases that match TRBD1. CDR1 and CDR2 from the germline V gene are SQVTM and ANQGSEA. The CDR3 length is 15 residues. V lost 4 bases and J lost 6; bases outside the gene matches: 13.

The chain has TRBV6-4 and TRBJ1-1; D perhaps matches TRBD1 (5 bases). Germline lookup yields CDR1 MRHNA and CDR2 SNTAGT. V lost 10 bases and J lost 7, with 16 bases in between. The CDR3 has 12 amino acids. CDR3 loop: CATKGSGSEAFF. CDR3 coding DNA: TGTGCCACTAAGGGGTCGGGGAGTGAAGCTTTCTTT.

This clonotype has a single count. The chain is built from TRBV12-3 or TRBV12-4 and TRBJ1-1; no definite D call. The CDR3 loop spans 15 amino acids. V lost 2 bases to trimming and J lost 1 base, with 11 bases between them. The CDR3 here is CASSLWPGRNTEAFF. The CDR3 region has the DNA TGTGCCAGCAGTTTATGGCCTGGGCGGAACACTGAAGCTTTCTTT.

The chain has TRBV10-3 and TRBJ2-1, with 10 bases that match TRBD1. Losses at the gene ends were 4 bases for V and 6 bases for J; bases not matched to a gene: 3. Germline V gene data show CDR1 as ENHRY and CDR2 as SYGVKD. This CDR3 region has 14 residues. Written as DNA, the CDR3 is TGTGCCATCAGTGCGACAGGGGGCTGCAATGAGCAGTTCTTC. Translated: CAISATGGCNEQFF.

This clonotype was counted only a few times. The chain combines TRBV9 with TRBJ2-5; TRBD1 aligns across 8 bases. This CDR3 spans 16 amino acids. V lost 4 bases and J lost 5; bases outside the gene matches: 13. The germline V gene encodes CDR1 SGDLS and CDR2 YYNGEE. The CDR3 nucleotides are TGTGCCAGCAGCCCCCCCCAGGGGGCCCTCGTGGAGACCCAGTACTTC. Its translation: CASSPPQGALVETQYF.

The chain joins TRBV9 to TRBJ2-3; a weak D match, TRBD1 (5 bases). In germline, CDR1 is SGDLS, CDR2 YYNGEE. Trimming left V 0 bases short and J 1 base short, with 9 bases between. There are 15 residues in the CDR3. The CDR3 spells CASSVEGIGTDTQYF. The CDR3 nucleotides read TGTGCCAGCAGCGTAGAGGGGATAGGCACAGATACGCAGTATTTT.

The genes are TRBV29-1 and TRBJ1-1, with D possibly TRBD1 on 6 matching bases. V lost 7 bases to trimming and J lost 5 bases, with 20 bases between them. The V gene's germline CDR1 is SQVTM and CDR2 ANQGSEA. The CDR3 is 14 amino acids. CDR3 amino acids: CSATLSGAGTEAFF. Written as DNA, the CDR3 is TGCAGCGCCACGTTGTCAGGGGCTGGGACTGAAGCTTTCTTT.

This chain uses TRBV28 with TRBJ2-4; TRBD1 matches at 8 bases. Germline CDR1 and CDR2: MDHEN and SYDVKM. The CDR3 has 13 amino acids. Losses at the gene ends were 8 bases for V and 8 bases for J; bases not matched to a gene: 8. The CDR3 DNA follows: TGTGCCAGCCATAGGGACAGGCTGGACATTCAGTACTTC. Its translation is CASHRDRLDIQYF.